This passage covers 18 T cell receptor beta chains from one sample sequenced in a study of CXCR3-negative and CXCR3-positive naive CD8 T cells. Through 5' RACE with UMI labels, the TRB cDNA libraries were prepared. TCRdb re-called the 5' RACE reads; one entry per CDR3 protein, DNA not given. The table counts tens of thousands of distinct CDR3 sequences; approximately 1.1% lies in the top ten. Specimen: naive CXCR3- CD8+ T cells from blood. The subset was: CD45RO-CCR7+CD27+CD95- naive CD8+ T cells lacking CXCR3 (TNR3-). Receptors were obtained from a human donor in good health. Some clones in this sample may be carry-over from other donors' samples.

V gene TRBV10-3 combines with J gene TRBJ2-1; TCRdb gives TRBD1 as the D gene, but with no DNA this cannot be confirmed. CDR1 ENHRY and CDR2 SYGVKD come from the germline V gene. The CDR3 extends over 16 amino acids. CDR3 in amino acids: CAISAATGEKIDEQFF.

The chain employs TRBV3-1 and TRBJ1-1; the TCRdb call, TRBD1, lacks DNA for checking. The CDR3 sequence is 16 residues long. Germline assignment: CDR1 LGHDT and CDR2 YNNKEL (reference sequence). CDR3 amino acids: CASSQVGDNMNTETFF.

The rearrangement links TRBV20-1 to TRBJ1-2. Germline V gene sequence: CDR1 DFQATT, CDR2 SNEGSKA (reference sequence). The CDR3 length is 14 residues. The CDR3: CSARPMTANYGYTF.

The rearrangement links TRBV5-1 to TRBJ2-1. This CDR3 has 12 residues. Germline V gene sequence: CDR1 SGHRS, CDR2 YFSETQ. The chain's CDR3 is CASSLYGDEQFF.

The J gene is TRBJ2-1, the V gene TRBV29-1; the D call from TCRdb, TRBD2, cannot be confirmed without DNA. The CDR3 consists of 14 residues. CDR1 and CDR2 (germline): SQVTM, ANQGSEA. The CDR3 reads CSVEQGRRDNEQFF.

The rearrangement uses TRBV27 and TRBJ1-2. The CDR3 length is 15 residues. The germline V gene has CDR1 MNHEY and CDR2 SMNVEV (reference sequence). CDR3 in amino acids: CASRRLSQLNYGYTF.

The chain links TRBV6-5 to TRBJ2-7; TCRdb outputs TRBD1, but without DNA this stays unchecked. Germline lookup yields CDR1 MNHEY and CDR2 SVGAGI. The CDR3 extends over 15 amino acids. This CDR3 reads CASSPLPSGTYEQYF.

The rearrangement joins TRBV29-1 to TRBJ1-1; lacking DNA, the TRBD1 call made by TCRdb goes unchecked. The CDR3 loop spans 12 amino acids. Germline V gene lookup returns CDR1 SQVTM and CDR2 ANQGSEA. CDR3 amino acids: CSVEGWTAAFFF.

CDR3: CASSYSTGRRMDTEAFF. The rearrangement joins TRBV6-2 or TRBV6-3 to TRBJ1-1. In germline, CDR1 is MNHEY, CDR2 SVGEGT. The CDR3 runs to 17 residues.

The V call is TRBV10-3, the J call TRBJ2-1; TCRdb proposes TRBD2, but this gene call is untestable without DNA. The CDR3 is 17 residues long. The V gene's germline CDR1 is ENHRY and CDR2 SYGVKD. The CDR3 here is CAISESRASGDHNEQFF.

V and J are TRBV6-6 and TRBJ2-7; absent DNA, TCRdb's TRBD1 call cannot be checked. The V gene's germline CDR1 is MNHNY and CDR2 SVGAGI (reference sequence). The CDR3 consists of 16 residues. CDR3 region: CASSPTVGASAYEQYF.

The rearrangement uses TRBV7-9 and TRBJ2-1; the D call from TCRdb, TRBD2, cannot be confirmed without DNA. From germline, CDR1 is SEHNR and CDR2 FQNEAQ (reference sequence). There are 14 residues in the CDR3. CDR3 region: CASSHRDYPNEQFF.

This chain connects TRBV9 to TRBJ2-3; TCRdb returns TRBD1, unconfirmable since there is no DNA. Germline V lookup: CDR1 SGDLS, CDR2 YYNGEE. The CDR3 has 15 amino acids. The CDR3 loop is CASSALQGYTDTQYF.

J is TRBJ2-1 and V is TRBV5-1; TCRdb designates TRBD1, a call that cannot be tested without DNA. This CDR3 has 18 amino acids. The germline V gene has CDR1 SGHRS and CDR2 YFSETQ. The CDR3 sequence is CASSLSSPGRQDYNEQFF.

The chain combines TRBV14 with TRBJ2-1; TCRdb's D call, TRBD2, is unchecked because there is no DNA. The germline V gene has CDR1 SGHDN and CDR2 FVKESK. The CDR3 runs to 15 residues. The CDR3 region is CASSQEASGYNEQFF. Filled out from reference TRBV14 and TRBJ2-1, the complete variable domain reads EAGVTQFPSHSVIEKGQTVTLRCDPISGHDNLYWYRRVMGKEIKFLLHFVKESKQDESGMPNNRFLAERTGGTYSTLKVQPAELEDSGVYFCASSQEASGYNEQFFGPGTRLTVL.

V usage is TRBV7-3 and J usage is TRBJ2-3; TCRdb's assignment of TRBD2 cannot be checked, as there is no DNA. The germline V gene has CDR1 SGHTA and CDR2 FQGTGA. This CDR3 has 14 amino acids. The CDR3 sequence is CASRAAGFTDTQYF. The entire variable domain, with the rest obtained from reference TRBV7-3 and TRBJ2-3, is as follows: GAGVSQTPSNKVTEKGKYVELRCDPISGHTALYWYRQSLGQGPEFLIYFQGTGAADDSGLPNDRFFAVRPEGSVSTLKIQRTERGDSAVYLCASRAAGFTDTQYFGPGTRLTVL.

This CDR3 is CASSPPLTSGVVSSYNEQFF. This chain joins TRBV18 and TRBJ2-1; the D gene TCRdb calls, TRBD2, cannot be checked with no DNA. The CDR3 has 20 amino acids. Germline values: CDR1 KGHSH, CDR2 LQKENI.

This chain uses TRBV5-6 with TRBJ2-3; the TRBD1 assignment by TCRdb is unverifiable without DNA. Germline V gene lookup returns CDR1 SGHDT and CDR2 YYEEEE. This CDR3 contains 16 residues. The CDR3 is CASSSLGTGGTDTQYF.